The source of this TCR beta chain is a study of cytomegalovirus exposure and HLA in healthy donors. The CDR3 has 14 amino acids. J gave up 5 bases and V 5 bases, and 5 bases lay outside the gene matches. Germline CDR1 MNHEY, CDR2 SMNVEV (reference sequence). This clone turned up a few times. Antigen unknown. Points from the study as a whole: Later analysis showed most CMV-associated TCR beta chains appearing HLA-restricted. Presence/absence analyses took donor sequencing depth as roughly uniform.

Primers included in the PCR were 60 Vbeta and 13 Jbeta primers. Measured with immunoSEQ multiplex PCR; TCRdb has only the in-frame clones, and not every one. The table lists 90,000 to 110,000 clones, around 70% of them singletons. The sequenced sample was PBMCs. This chain links TRBV27 with TRBJ1-2, with 10 bases aligning to TRBD1. The TCR originated in a middle-aged man in good health and CMV-seronegative. CDR3 sequence: CASSIQGQGYGYTF. CDR3 bases: TGTGCCAGCAGTATCCAGGGACAGGGGTATGGCTACACCTTC.